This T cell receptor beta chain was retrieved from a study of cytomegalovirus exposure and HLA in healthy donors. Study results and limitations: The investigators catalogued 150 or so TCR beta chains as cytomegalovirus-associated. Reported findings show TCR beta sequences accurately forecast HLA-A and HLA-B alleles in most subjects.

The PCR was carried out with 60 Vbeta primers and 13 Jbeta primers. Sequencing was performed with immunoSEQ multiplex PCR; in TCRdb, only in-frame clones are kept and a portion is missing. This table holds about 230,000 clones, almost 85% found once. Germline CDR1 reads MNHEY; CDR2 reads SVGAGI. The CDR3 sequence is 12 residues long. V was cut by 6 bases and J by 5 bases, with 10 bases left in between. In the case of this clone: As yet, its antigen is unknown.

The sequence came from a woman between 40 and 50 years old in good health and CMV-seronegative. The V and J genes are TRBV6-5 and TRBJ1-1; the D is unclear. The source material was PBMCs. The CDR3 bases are TGTGCCAGCAGGTCGGGGTATACTGAAGCTTTCTTT. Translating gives CASRSGYTEAFF.